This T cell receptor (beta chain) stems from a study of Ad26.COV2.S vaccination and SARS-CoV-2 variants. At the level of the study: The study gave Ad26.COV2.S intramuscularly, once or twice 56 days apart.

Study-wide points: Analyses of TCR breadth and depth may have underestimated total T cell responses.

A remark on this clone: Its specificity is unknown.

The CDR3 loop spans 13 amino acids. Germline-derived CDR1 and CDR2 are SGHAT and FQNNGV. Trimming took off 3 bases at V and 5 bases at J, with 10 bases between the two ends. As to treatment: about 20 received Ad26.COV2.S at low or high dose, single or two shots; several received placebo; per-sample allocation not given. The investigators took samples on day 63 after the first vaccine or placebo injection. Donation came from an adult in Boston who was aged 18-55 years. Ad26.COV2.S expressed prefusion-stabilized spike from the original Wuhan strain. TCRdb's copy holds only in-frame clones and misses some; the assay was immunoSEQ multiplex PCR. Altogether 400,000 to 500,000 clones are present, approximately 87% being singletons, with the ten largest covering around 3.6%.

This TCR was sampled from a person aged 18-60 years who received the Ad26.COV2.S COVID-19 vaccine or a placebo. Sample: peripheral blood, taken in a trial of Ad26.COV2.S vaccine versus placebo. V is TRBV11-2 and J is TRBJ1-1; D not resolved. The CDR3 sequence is CASSFGEETEAFF. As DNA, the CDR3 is TGTGCCAGCAGCTTTGGAGAGGAAACTGAAGCTTTCTTT.